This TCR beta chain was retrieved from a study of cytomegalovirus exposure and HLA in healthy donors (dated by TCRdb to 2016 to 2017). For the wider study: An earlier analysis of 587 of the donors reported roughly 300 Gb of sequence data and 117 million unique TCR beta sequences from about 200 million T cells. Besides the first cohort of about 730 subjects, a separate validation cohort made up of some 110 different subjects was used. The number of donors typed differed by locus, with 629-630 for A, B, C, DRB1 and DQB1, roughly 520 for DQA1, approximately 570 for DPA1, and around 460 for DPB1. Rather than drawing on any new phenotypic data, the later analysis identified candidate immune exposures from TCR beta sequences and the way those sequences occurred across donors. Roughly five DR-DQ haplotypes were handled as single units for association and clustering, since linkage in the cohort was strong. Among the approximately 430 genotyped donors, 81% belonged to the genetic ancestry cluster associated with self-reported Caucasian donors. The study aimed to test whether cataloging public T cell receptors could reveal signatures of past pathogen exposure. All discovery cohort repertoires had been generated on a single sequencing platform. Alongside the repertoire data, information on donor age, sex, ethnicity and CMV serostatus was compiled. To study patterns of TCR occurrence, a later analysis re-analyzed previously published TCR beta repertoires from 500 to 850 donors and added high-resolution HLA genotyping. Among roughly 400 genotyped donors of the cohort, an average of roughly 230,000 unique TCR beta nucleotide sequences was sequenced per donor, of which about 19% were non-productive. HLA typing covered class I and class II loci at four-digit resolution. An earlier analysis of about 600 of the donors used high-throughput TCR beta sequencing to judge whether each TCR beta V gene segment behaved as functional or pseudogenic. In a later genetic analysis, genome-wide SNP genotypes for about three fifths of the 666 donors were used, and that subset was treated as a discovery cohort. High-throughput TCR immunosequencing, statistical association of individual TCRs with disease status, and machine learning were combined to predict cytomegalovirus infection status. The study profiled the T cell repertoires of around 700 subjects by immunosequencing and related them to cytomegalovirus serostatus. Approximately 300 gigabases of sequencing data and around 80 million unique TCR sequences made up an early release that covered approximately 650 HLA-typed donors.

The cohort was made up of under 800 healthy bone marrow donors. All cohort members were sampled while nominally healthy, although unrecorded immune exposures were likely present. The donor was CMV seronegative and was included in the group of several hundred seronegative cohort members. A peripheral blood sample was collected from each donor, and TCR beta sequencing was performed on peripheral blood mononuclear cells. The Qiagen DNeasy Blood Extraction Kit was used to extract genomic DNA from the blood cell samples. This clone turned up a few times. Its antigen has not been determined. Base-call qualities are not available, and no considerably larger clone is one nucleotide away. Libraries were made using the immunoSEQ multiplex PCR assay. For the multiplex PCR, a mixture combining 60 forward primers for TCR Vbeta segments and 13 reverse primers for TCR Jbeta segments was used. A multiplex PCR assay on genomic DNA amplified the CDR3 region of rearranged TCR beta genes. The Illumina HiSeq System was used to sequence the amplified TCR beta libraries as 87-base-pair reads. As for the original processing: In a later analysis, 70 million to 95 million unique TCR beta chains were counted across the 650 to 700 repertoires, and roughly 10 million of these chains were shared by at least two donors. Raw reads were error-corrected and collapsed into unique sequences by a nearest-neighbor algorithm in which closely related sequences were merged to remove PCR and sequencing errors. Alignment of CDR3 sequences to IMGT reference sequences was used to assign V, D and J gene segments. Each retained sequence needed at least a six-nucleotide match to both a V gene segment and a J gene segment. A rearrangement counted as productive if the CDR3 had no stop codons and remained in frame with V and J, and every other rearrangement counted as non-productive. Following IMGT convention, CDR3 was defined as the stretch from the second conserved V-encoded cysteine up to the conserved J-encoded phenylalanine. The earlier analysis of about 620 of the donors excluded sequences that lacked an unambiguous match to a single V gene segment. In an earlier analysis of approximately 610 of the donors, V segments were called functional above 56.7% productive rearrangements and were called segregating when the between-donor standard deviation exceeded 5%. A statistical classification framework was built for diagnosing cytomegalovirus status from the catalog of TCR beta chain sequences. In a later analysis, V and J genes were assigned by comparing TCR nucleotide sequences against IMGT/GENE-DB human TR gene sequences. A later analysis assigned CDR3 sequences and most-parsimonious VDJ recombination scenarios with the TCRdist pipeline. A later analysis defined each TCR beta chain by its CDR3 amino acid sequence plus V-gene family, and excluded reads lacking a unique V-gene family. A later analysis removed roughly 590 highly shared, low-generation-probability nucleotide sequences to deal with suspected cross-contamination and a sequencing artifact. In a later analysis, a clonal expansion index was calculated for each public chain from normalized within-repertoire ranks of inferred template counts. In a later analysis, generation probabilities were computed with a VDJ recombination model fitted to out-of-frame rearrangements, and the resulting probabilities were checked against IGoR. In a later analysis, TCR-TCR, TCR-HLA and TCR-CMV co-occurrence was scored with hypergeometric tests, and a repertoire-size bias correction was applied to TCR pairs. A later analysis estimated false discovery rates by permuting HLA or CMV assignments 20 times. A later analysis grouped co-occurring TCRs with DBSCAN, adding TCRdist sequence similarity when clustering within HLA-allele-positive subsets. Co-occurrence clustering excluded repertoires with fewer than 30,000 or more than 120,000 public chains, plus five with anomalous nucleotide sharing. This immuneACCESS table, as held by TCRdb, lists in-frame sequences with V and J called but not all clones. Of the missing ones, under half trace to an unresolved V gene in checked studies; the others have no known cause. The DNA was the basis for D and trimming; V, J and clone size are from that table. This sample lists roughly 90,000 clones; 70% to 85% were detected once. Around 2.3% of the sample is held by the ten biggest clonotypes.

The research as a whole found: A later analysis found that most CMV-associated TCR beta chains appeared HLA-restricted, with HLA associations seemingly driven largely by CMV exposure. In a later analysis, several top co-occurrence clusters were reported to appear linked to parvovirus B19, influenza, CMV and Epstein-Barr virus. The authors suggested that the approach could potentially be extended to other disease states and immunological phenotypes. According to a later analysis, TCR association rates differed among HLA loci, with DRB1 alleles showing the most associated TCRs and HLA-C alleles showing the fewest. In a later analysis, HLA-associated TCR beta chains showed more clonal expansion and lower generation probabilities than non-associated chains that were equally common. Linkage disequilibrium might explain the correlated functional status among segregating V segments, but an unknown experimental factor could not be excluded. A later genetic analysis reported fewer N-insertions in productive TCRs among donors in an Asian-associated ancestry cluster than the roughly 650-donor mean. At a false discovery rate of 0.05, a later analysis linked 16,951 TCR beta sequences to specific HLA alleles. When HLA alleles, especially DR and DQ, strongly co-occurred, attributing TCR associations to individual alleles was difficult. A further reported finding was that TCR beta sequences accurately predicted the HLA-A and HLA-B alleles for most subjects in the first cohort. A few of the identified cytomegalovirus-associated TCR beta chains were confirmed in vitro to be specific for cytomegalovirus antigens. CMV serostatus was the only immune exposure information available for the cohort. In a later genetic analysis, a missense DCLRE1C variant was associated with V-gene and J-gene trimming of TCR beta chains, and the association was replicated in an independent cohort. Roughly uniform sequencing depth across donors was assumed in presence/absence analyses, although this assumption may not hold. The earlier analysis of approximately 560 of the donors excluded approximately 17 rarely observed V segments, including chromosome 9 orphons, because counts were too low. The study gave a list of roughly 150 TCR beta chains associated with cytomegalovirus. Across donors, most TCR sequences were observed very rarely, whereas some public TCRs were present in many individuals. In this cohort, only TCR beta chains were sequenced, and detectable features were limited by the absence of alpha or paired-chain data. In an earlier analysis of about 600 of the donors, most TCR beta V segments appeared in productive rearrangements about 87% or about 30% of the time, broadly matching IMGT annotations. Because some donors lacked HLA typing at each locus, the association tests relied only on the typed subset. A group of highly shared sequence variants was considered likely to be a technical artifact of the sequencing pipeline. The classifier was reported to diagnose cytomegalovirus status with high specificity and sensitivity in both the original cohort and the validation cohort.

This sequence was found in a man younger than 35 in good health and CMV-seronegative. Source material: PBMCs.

CDR3 sequence: CASSSRYRTAQETQYF. At the DNA level, the sequence is TGCGCCAGCAGCTCCCGTTATCGGACAGCCCAAGAGACCCAGTACTTC. The rearranged chain carries TRBV5-1 and TRBJ2-5; tentative D gene TRBD1, with 6 bases matching. The junction carries 16 bases between V and J, which are trimmed by 3 bases and 1 base respectively. The germline V gene sets CDR1 to SGHRS and CDR2 to YFSETQ. Its CDR3 holds 16 amino acids, cysteine through phenylalanine. The retained sequence is limited to the CDR3, 48 bases, with the frame set at the first base.